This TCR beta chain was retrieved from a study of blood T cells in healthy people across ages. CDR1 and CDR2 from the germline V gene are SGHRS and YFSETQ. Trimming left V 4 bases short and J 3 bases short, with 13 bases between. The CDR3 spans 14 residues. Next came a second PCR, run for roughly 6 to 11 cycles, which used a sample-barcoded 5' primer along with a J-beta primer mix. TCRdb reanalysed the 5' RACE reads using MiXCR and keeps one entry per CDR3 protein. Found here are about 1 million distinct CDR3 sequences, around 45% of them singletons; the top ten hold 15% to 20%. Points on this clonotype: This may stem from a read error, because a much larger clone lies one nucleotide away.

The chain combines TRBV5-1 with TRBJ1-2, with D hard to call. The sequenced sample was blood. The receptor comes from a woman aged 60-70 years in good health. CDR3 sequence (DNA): TGCGCCAGCAGCGTAACTTCGACGGACTATGGCTACACCTTC. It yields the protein CASSVTSTDYGYTF.